The 7 T cell receptor beta chains below come from one sample, sequenced in a study of response to subunit inactivated influenza vaccine. Using its own MiXCR run on the RT-PCR reads, TCRdb lists one record per CDR3 protein. The profile shows roughly 700,000 distinct CDR3 sequences, approximately 15% of them singletons. The material was PBMCs from blood, obtained about 14 days before vaccination. The receptor source for this set is a man in his fifties who received an inactivated influenza vaccine.

This clonotype was counted ten times or more. CDR3 amino acids: CASTSSGGAFNEQFF. DNA of the CDR3: TGCGCCAGCACCTCTAGCGGGGGGGCCTTCAATGAGCAGTTCTTC. The rearrangement links TRBV5-1 to TRBJ2-1, with 12 bases lining up with TRBD2. The length of the CDR3 is 15 residues. Trimming at V came to 6 bases and at J to 6 bases, leaving 7 bases not matched to a gene. Germline CDR1 SGHRS, CDR2 YFSETQ. Supplemented by reference TRBV5-1 and TRBJ2-1, the full variable domain reads KAGVTQTPRYLIKTRGQQVTLSCSPISGHRSVSWYQQTPGQGLQFLFEYFSETQRNKGNFPGRFSGRQFSNSRSEMNVSTLELGDSALYLCASTSSGGAFNEQFFGPGTRLTVL.

This rearrangement joins TRBV28 to TRBJ1-4; D is perhaps TRBD1 (5 bases). With 8 bases removed from V and 5 bases from J, the gap between germline ends came to 21 bases. The CDR3 spans 16 residues. Germline lookup yields CDR1 MDHEN and CDR2 SYDVKM. The CDR3 protein is CASGPWAGTDNEKLFF. The CDR3 bases are TGTGCCAGCGGGCCGTGGGCAGGGACCGACAATGAAAAACTGTTTTTT. Complete variable domain (other parts from reference TRBV28 and TRBJ1-4): DVKVTQSSRYLVKRTGEKVFLECVQDMDHENMFWYRQDPGLGLRLIYFSYDVKMKEKGDIPEGYSVSREKKERFSLILESASTNQTSMYLCASGPWAGTDNEKLFFGSGTQLSVL.

This clonotype was recorded many times. This chain uses TRBV7-9 with TRBJ2-1; 9 bases match TRBD2. CDR1 is SEHNR, CDR2 FQNEAQ, per germline (reference sequence). This CDR3 comprises 14 residues. V was clipped by 2 bases and J by 7 bases; unmatched bases: 3. The CDR3 DNA sequence: TGTGCCAGCAGCTTACTGGCGGGGGGGAATGAGCAGTTCTTC. It yields the protein CASSLLAGGNEQFF.

This clonotype showed up many times. The chain carries TRBV19 and TRBJ2-1; TRBD1 is a possible D gene (6 bases). The length of the CDR3 is 13 residues. V was shortened by 5 bases and J by 6 bases, with 11 bases between the two germline ends. Germline CDR1 LNHDA, CDR2 SQIVND (reference sequence). Here the CDR3 reads CASSRQGFNEQFF. The DNA of the CDR3 is TGTGCCAGTAGTCGTCAGGGGTTCAATGAGCAGTTCTTC.

This clonotype occurred a few times. This sequence joins TRBV4-1 and TRBJ2-5; the D call may be TRBD1 or TRBD2 (6 bases each). Germline CDR1 and CDR2: MGHRA and YSYEKL. Trimming took 0 bases from V and 5 from J, leaving 10 bases between them. The length of the CDR3 is 14 residues. The CDR3, as DNA: TGCGCCAGCAGCCAAGATCGGGGGCAGGAGACCCAGTACTTC. Its protein product is CASSQDRGQETQYF.

This clonotype was counted only a few times. V and J are TRBV4-1 and TRBJ2-1, with 8 bases that match TRBD2. There are 16 residues in the CDR3. V was pared by 0 bases and J by 12 bases, with 13 bases of the junction left unmatched. The germline CDR1 and CDR2 sequences are MGHRA and YSYEKL. The CDR3 nucleotides read TGCGCCAGCAGCCAAGATGTTGTAGCGGGGCCGTCGGGGCAGTTCTTC. It encodes CASSQDVVAGPSGQFF.

This clonotype occurred many times. This chain links TRBV5-1 with TRBJ2-2, with TRBD1 as a possible D gene (6 bases). The length of the CDR3 is 16 residues. V was cut by 4 bases and J by 0 bases, with 13 bases left in between. CDR1 is SGHRS and CDR2 is YFSETQ in the germline V gene. The CDR3 reads CASSQTGTTNTGELFF. CDR3 sequence (DNA): TGCGCCAGCAGCCAAACCGGGACAACGAACACCGGGGAGCTGTTTTTT.